A selection of T cell receptor beta chains follows, all from one sample in a study of OX40 agonist ivuxolimab in advanced cancers. TCRdb's table, derived via immunoSEQ multiplex PCR, lists solely in-frame clones and lacks some. Here the sample spans around 56,000 clones, 70% to 90% being singletons. Here the sequenced sample was CD4+ or CD8+ T cells sorted from blood, taken in a trial of the OX40 agonist ivuxolimab. These receptors all come from an adult with an advanced solid tumor such as melanoma, head and neck, liver or kidney cancer. CDR3s include the opening cysteine and the closing phenylalanine or tryptophan. The D gene is left open where the match is weak. Not every row has a clone size; where given, it reads once, few, many or a size class.

clone_size	v_call	d_call	j_call	cdr3_aa	cdr3_nt
NA	TRBV28	NA	TRBJ1-1	CASSLRTRTEAFF	TGTGCCAGCAGTTTAAGGACTAGGACTGAAGCTTTCTTT
NA	TRBV28	TRBD2	TRBJ2-7	CASSSYRLAGGMERQYF	TGTGCCAGCAGTTCCTACCGACTAGCGGGGGGGATGGAGAGGCAGTACTTC
NA	TRBV9	NA	TRBJ2-7	CASSLRLDSYEQYF	TGTGCCAGCAGCCTCCGGTTAGACTCCTACGAGCAGTACTTC
NA	TRBV4-3	TRBD2	TRBJ2-7	CASSLSGSGRGSEQYF	TGCGCCAGCAGCCTCAGCGGTAGCGGGAGGGGTAGCGAGCAGTACTTC
once	TRBV7-9	NA	TRBJ2-1	CATRTVYNEQFF	TGTGCCACACGGACAGTCTACAATGAGCAGTTCTTC
NA	TRBV28	TRBD2	TRBJ2-2	CASTHGLDINRYTGELFF	TGTGCCAGCACTCACGGACTAGACATAAACCGGTACACCGGGGAGCTGTTTTTT
NA	TRBV6-6	TRBD2	TRBJ2-7	CASSSGLAGHEQYF	TGTGCCAGCAGTTCTGGACTAGCGGGTCACGAGCAGTACTTC
once	TRBV6-5	TRBD1	TRBJ1-6	CASSGTGWSPLHF	TGTGCCAGCAGTGGGACAGGGTGGTCACCCCTCCACTTT
NA	TRBV13	TRBD2	TRBJ2-5	CASSLGLREAGRIETQYF	TGTGCCAGCAGCTTAGGCCTCCGGGAAGCGGGAAGGATAGAGACCCAGTACTTC
NA	TRBV25-1	NA	TRBJ1-1	CASSEYRADNTEAFF	TGTGCCAGCAGTGAATATCGGGCAGATAACACTGAAGCTTTCTTT
NA	TRBV19	TRBD1	TRBJ1-1	CASSIVAGGGTEAFF	TGTGCCAGTAGTATAGTCGCAGGGGGAGGAACTGAAGCTTTCTTT
NA	TRBV29-1	NA	TRBJ1-1	CSVGPDPAFF	TGCAGCGTTGGGCCGGACCCAGCTTTCTTT
few	TRBV4-3	NA	TRBJ2-7	CASSQDYSSYEQYF	TGCGCCAGCAGCCAAGATTACTCCTCCTACGAGCAGTACTTC
NA	TRBV5-4	NA	TRBJ2-3	CASSPDNTDTQYF	TGTGCCAGCAGCCCCGACAACACAGATACGCAGTATTTT
once	TRBV28	TRBD2	TRBJ2-5	CASSLYLAGGETQYF	TGTGCCAGCAGTTTATATCTAGCGGGGGGGGAGACCCAGTACTTC
NA	TRBV28	NA	TRBJ2-5	CASSWRFQETQYF	TGTGCCAGCAGTTGGAGGTTCCAAGAGACCCAGTACTTC
once	TRBV11-2	TRBD2	TRBJ2-1	CASSFDRLAGGNNEQFF	TGTGCCAGCAGCTTCGACCGACTAGCGGGAGGGAACAATGAGCAGTTCTTC
NA	TRBV13	NA	TRBJ1-5	CASSLGPTSYSNQPQHF	TGTGCCAGCAGCTTAGGCCCTACAAGTTATAGCAATCAGCCCCAGCATTTT
NA	TRBV5-6	TRBD1	TRBJ2-7	CASSLAQGVPSYEQYF	TGTGCCAGCAGCCTAGCACAGGGGGTGCCCTCCTACGAGCAGTACTTC
NA	TRBV19	TRBD2	TRBJ2-1	CASSSTSGGPSSYNEQFF	TGTGCCAGTAGTTCGACTAGCGGGGGCCCGAGCTCCTACAATGAGCAGTTCTTC
NA	TRBV6-5	NA	TRBJ1-5	CASSYAVGHQPQHF	TGTGCCAGCAGTTACGCCGTTGGACATCAGCCCCAGCATTTT
once	TRBV6-6	NA	TRBJ1-2	CASSYSSREPYGYTF	TGTGCCAGCAGTTACTCGTCCAGGGAGCCCTATGGCTACACCTTC
NA	TRBV27	NA	TRBJ2-1	CASSTSYNEQFF	TGTGCCAGCAGCACCTCCTACAATGAGCAGTTCTTC
NA	TRBV19	NA	TRBJ1-1	CASSWTMNTEAFF	TGTGCCAGTAGCTGGACGATGAACACTGAAGCTTTCTTT
NA	TRBV4-1	TRBD2	TRBJ2-1	CASSQGPTSEIYNEQFF	TGCGCCAGCAGCCAAGGCCCCACTAGCGAGATCTACAATGAGCAGTTCTTC
NA	TRBV7-8	NA	TRBJ2-3	CASSLAGGSTDTQYF	TGTGCCAGCAGCTTAGCAGGGGGGAGCACAGATACGCAGTATTTT
once	TRBV11-2	NA	TRBJ1-1	CASSQLGVNTEAFF	TGCGCCAGCAGCCAGTTAGGGGTGAACACTGAAGCTTTCTTT
once	TRBV5-4	TRBD1	TRBJ2-5	CASSQGQGALETQYF	TGTGCCAGCAGCCAAGGACAGGGAGCGTTAGAGACCCAGTACTTC
NA	TRBV19	NA	TRBJ2-1	CASSISYNEQFF	TGTGCCAGTAGTATTTCGTACAATGAGCAGTTCTTC
NA	TRBV29-1	NA	TRBJ2-1	CSVVGDYQQFF	TGCAGCGTTGTTGGAGACTACCAGCAGTTCTTC
NA	TRBV4-3	NA	TRBJ2-1	CASSQDWVSYNEQFF	TGCGCCAGCAGCCAAGACTGGGTATCCTACAATGAGCAGTTCTTC
NA	TRBV15	NA	TRBJ1-2	CATSTDRTYGYTF	TGTGCCACCAGCACAGACAGGACCTATGGCTACACCTTC
once	TRBV9	NA	TRBJ1-1	CASSVRINTEAFF	TGTGCCAGCAGCGTTCGGATTAACACTGAAGCTTTCTTT
NA	TRBV9	NA	TRBJ2-1	CASRAEGPNEQFF	TGTGCCAGCAGAGCCGAGGGGCCCAATGAGCAGTTCTTC
NA	TRBV19	NA	TRBJ1-1	CASSRGRGTEAFF	TGTGCCAGTAGTAGGGGGCGGGGCACTGAAGCTTTCTTT
NA	TRBV7-3	NA	TRBJ2-1	CASSLIPTRLPDEQFF	TGTGCCAGCAGCTTAATCCCCACTAGACTACCGGATGAGCAGTTCTTC
NA	TRBV9	NA	TRBJ1-2	CASSVDLTGYGYTF	TGTGCCAGCAGCGTAGATCTAACAGGCTATGGCTACACCTTC
NA	TRBV4-1	NA	TRBJ2-5	CASSQGTEETQYF	TGCGCCAGCAGCCAAGGTACGGAAGAGACCCAGTACTTC
NA	TRBV5-4	NA	TRBJ1-1	CASSLDGSTNTEAFF	TGTGCCAGCAGCTTGGACGGGAGCACCAACACTGAAGCTTTCTTT
few	TRBV27	NA	TRBJ1-6	CASSLTGTGAPLHF	TGTGCCAGCAGTTTAACAGGGACTGGGGCTCCCCTCCACTTT
NA	TRBV30	NA	TRBJ2-2	CAWSRGSTGELFF	TGTGCCTGGAGTAGGGGGAGCACCGGGGAGCTGTTTTTT
NA	TRBV7-6	TRBD1	TRBJ2-2	CASSLPRGQGNTGELFF	TGTGCCAGCAGCTTACCGCGGGGACAGGGGAACACCGGGGAGCTGTTTTTT
NA	TRBV18	NA	TRBJ1-1	CASSHPGTEAFF	TGTGCCAGCTCACATCCCGGGACTGAAGCTTTCTTT
NA	TRBV4-1	NA	TRBJ2-3	CASSQAPGESDTQYF	TGCGCCAGCAGCCAAGCTCCAGGGGAGTCGGATACGCAGTATTTT
NA	TRBV4-3	NA	TRBJ2-7	CASSQDRGGGYEQYF	TGCGCCAGCAGCCAAGATCGAGGGGGGGGCTACGAGCAGTACTTC
NA	TRBV30	NA	TRBJ2-7	CAWSNDVDIYEQYF	TGTGCCTGGAGTAATGACGTCGACATCTACGAGCAGTACTTC
NA	TRBV6-7	TRBD1	TRBJ1-3	CASKMGQGVGNTIYF	TGTGCCAGCAAAATGGGACAGGGCGTTGGAAACACCATATATTTT
NA	TRBV13	NA	TRBJ1-2	CASSSTRDTAIFGYTF	TGTGCCAGCAGCTCTACCCGGGACACTGCTATTTTTGGCTACACCTTC
NA	TRBV7-9	NA	TRBJ1-6	CASSQPLEGLNNSPLHF	TGTGCCAGCAGCCAACCCCTGGAGGGCTTGAATAATTCACCCCTCCACTTT
NA	TRBV11-2	NA	TRBJ1-5	CASSLGRQGDQPQHF	TGTGCCAGCAGCTTAGGGAGGCAAGGGGATCAGCCCCAGCATTTT
NA	TRBV30	NA	TRBJ1-2	CAWSVRAVFYGYTF	TGTGCCTGGAGTGTACGGGCCGTTTTCTATGGCTACACCTTC
NA	TRBV9	NA	TRBJ2-3	CASSAVTSVVDTQYF	TGTGCCAGCAGCGCCGTCACTTCGGTCGTAGATACGCAGTATTTT
NA	TRBV21-1	NA	TRBJ2-5	CASSKLRTSQETQYF	TGTGCCAGCAGCAAATTGCGGACAAGCCAAGAGACCCAGTACTTC
NA	TRBV14	TRBD1	TRBJ1-2	CASSLTGPYYGYTF	TGTGCCAGCAGTTTGACAGGGCCCTACTATGGCTACACCTTC
medium-sized	TRBV4-1	NA	TRBJ1-2	CASSQEFRAITPYGYTF	TGCGCCAGCAGCCAAGAGTTCCGGGCTATTACCCCCTATGGCTACACCTTC
NA	TRBV9	NA	TRBJ1-1	CASSVGGGEAFF	TGTGCCAGCAGCGTAGGGGGAGGGGAAGCTTTCTTT
NA	TRBV21-1	NA	TRBJ1-2	CASTPYGYTF	TGTGCCAGCACCCCTTATGGCTACACCTTC
NA	TRBV28	NA	TRBJ2-7	CASSLNYEQYF	TGTGCCAGCAGTTTGAACTACGAGCAGTACTTC
NA	TRBV19	TRBD1	TRBJ2-7	CASSTGTGSSYEQYF	TGTGCCAGTAGTACTGGGACAGGGAGCTCCTACGAGCAGTACTTC
NA	TRBV6-6	TRBD1	TRBJ1-2	CATHTGQYYGYTF	TGTGCCACCCACACGGGACAGTACTATGGCTACACCTTC